These T cell receptor beta chains were read from a single sample in a study of T cell responses to AZD1222 COVID-19 vaccine. TCRdb's copy holds only in-frame clones and misses some; the assay was immunoSEQ multiplex PCR. The data contain 95,000 to 110,000 clones, roughly 90% of them seen just once; the ten biggest clones take up over 7%. The sequencing here drew on peripheral blood, taken 28 days after the second AZD1222 dose. These receptors all stem from an adult who received the AZD1222 COVID-19 vaccine. The CDR3 runs from the conserved cysteine through the conserved F or W. D genes are given only for firm matches. Clone size appears in some rows only: once, few, many, or a class for an expanded clone.

j_call: TRBJ1-2; clone_size: -; v_call: TRBV12-3/TRBV12-4; d_call: TRBD1; cdr3_nt: TGTGCCAGCACCTCCCAGGGGGGCGGCTACACCTTC; cdr3_aa: CASTSQGGGYTF
j_call: TRBJ2-2; clone_size: once; v_call: TRBV5-5; d_call: -; cdr3_nt: TGTGCCAGCAGCTGGGAGAGTAGTGGGGAGCTGTTTTTT; cdr3_aa: CASSWESSGELFF
j_call: TRBJ2-1; clone_size: once; v_call: TRBV5-1; d_call: TRBD1; cdr3_nt: TGCGCCAGCAGCTCCGGGACAGGTTCTGATATAGGGCAGTTCTTC; cdr3_aa: CASSSGTGSDIGQFF
j_call: TRBJ2-7; clone_size: once; v_call: TRBV4-2; d_call: TRBD1; cdr3_nt: TGTGCCAGCAGCCAAGCCGCCGGGACAGGGATCGAGCAGTACTTC; cdr3_aa: CASSQAAGTGIEQYF
j_call: TRBJ1-2; clone_size: few; v_call: TRBV30; d_call: TRBD1; cdr3_nt: TGTGCCGTACACCCCGGGACAGGGGACTATGGCTACACCTTC; cdr3_aa: CAVHPGTGDYGYTF
j_call: TRBJ1-2; clone_size: -; v_call: TRBV25-1; d_call: -; cdr3_nt: TGTGCCAGCAGTCGTGAAAACTATGGCTACACCTTC; cdr3_aa: CASSRENYGYTF
j_call: TRBJ1-2; clone_size: -; v_call: TRBV30; d_call: -; cdr3_nt: TGTGCCTGGGGGGACGGTTATGGCTACACCTTC; cdr3_aa: CAWGDGYGYTF
j_call: TRBJ1-2; clone_size: -; v_call: TRBV7-8; d_call: TRBD1; cdr3_nt: TGTGCCAGCAGCCCAGGGGGTGTTGGCTACACCTTC; cdr3_aa: CASSPGGVGYTF
j_call: TRBJ1-3; clone_size: -; v_call: TRBV28; d_call: TRBD1; cdr3_nt: TGTGCCAGCAGTTTTTTGGACAGGCCGAACACCATATATTTT; cdr3_aa: CASSFLDRPNTIYF
j_call: TRBJ2-7; clone_size: -; v_call: TRBV29-1; d_call: -; cdr3_nt: TGCAGCGTCGCCGGAGTGGGGGCCTACGAGCAGTACTTC; cdr3_aa: CSVAGVGAYEQYF
j_call: TRBJ1-5; clone_size: -; v_call: TRBV15; d_call: TRBD1; cdr3_nt: TGTGCCACCAGCAGGAGATCTGACAGGGGTGGCAATCAGCCCCAGCATTTT; cdr3_aa: CATSRRSDRGGNQPQHF
j_call: TRBJ2-7; clone_size: -; v_call: TRBV20-1; d_call: -; cdr3_nt: TGCAGTGCTAGACTCTCCTACGAGCAGTACTTC; cdr3_aa: CSARLSYEQYF
j_call: TRBJ2-7; clone_size: -; v_call: TRBV7-9; d_call: -; cdr3_nt: TGTGCCAGCAGCTCTGGGAGGACAGCCCTCTACGAGCAGTACTTC; cdr3_aa: CASSSGRTALYEQYF
j_call: TRBJ2-1; clone_size: -; v_call: TRBV15; d_call: -; cdr3_nt: TGTGCCACCAGCAGAGCCAAGCGGTCTTTCAATGAGCAGTTCTTC; cdr3_aa: CATSRAKRSFNEQFF
j_call: TRBJ2-7; clone_size: -; v_call: TRBV7-9; d_call: TRBD1; cdr3_nt: TGTGCCAGCAGCTTCTCGGGACAGAGGGCCTACGAGCAGTACTTC; cdr3_aa: CASSFSGQRAYEQYF
j_call: TRBJ1-1; clone_size: -; v_call: TRBV7-3; d_call: -; cdr3_nt: TGTGCCAGCAGCTCACGAGTAAAAGGTAACACTGAAGCTTTCTTT; cdr3_aa: CASSSRVKGNTEAFF
j_call: TRBJ2-1; clone_size: -; v_call: TRBV7-9; d_call: TRBD1; cdr3_nt: TGTGCCAGCAGCTTACTCTGGACAGGTGGTGTCTCCTACAATGAGCAGTTCTTC; cdr3_aa: CASSLLWTGGVSYNEQFF
j_call: TRBJ1-1; clone_size: -; v_call: TRBV7-2; d_call: -; cdr3_nt: TGTGCCAGCAGCTTAGCTTGGGGCCGCACTGAAGCTTTCTTT; cdr3_aa: CASSLAWGRTEAFF
j_call: TRBJ1-2; clone_size: once; v_call: TRBV6-5; d_call: -; cdr3_nt: TGTGCCAGCAGCCCGGTTCCGATGAACTATGGCTACACCTTC; cdr3_aa: CASSPVPMNYGYTF
j_call: TRBJ1-2; clone_size: once; v_call: TRBV2; d_call: TRBD1; cdr3_nt: TGTGCCAGCAGCGCGACAGGGGGTGGCTACACCTTC; cdr3_aa: CASSATGGGYTF
j_call: TRBJ1-2; clone_size: -; v_call: TRBV3-1/TRBV3-2; d_call: -; cdr3_nt: TGTGCCAGCAGCCAAGCAGGAGGGGGAGTCTATGGCTACACCTTC; cdr3_aa: CASSQAGGGVYGYTF
j_call: TRBJ1-1; clone_size: -; v_call: TRBV25-1; d_call: -; cdr3_nt: TGTGCCAGCAGTGCTCAGGGTACCACTGAAGCTTTCTTT; cdr3_aa: CASSAQGTTEAFF
j_call: TRBJ2-2; clone_size: -; v_call: TRBV19; d_call: -; cdr3_nt: TGTGCCAGTAGTAGTCACCTCGAGCTGTTTTTT; cdr3_aa: CASSSHLELFF
j_call: TRBJ1-4; clone_size: -; v_call: TRBV30; d_call: -; cdr3_nt: TGTGCCTGTAAACATAGGAGTTCCCCCTTCGGGACAAGCATTAATGAAAAACTGTTTTTT; cdr3_aa: CACKHRSSPFGTSINEKLFF
j_call: TRBJ1-6; clone_size: -; v_call: TRBV12-5; d_call: -; cdr3_nt: TGTGCTAGTGGCCCCGACAGAGAGAATTCACCCCTCCACTTT; cdr3_aa: CASGPDRENSPLHF
j_call: TRBJ1-1; clone_size: once; v_call: TRBV6-2/TRBV6-3; d_call: -; cdr3_nt: TGTGCCAGCAGTTACGGGATTATATCGCAGGGTAAAGCTTTCTTT; cdr3_aa: CASSYGIISQGKAFF
j_call: TRBJ1-5; clone_size: -; v_call: TRBV7-9; d_call: TRBD1; cdr3_nt: TGTGCCAGCAACCGACAGGGTTTGGATCAGCCCCAGCATTTT; cdr3_aa: CASNRQGLDQPQHF
j_call: TRBJ2-2; clone_size: -; v_call: TRBV9; d_call: -; cdr3_nt: TGTGCCAGCAGCGAGACGTCAAATCCAGGGGCCGGGGAGCTGTTTTTT; cdr3_aa: CASSETSNPGAGELFF
j_call: TRBJ1-2; clone_size: -; v_call: TRBV7-2; d_call: -; cdr3_nt: TGTGCCAGCAGCTTAGGGCCACCGGAGGGGTATGGCTACACCTTC; cdr3_aa: CASSLGPPEGYGYTF
j_call: TRBJ2-5; clone_size: -; v_call: TRBV12-3/TRBV12-4; d_call: -; cdr3_nt: TGTGCCAGCAGCCGCCAAGAGACCCAGTACTTC; cdr3_aa: CASSRQETQYF
j_call: TRBJ1-1; clone_size: -; v_call: TRBV19; d_call: TRBD1; cdr3_nt: TGTGCCAGTATGGGGGACAGAGCCAACATGAACACTGAAGCTTTCTTT; cdr3_aa: CASMGDRANMNTEAFF
j_call: TRBJ2-3; clone_size: once; v_call: TRBV11-3; d_call: -; cdr3_nt: TGTGCCAGCAGCTTAACTGGGACAACGGCCGATACGCAGTATTTT; cdr3_aa: CASSLTGTTADTQYF
j_call: TRBJ1-1; clone_size: -; v_call: TRBV29-1; d_call: -; cdr3_nt: TGCAGCGCGTTACAGGGGAACACTGAAGCTTTCTTT; cdr3_aa: CSALQGNTEAFF
j_call: TRBJ2-7; clone_size: once; v_call: TRBV19; d_call: -; cdr3_nt: TGTGCCAGTAGTATAGTCGCCCGATCCACTATTACCGAGCAGTACTTC; cdr3_aa: CASSIVARSTITEQYF
j_call: TRBJ1-1; clone_size: -; v_call: TRBV19; d_call: -; cdr3_nt: TGTGCCAGTAAGGAACGTCTGAACACTGAAGCTTTCTTT; cdr3_aa: CASKERLNTEAFF
j_call: TRBJ2-3; clone_size: -; v_call: TRBV9; d_call: -; cdr3_nt: TGTGCCAGCAGCCCATATGCTGATACGCAGTATTTT; cdr3_aa: CASSPYADTQYF